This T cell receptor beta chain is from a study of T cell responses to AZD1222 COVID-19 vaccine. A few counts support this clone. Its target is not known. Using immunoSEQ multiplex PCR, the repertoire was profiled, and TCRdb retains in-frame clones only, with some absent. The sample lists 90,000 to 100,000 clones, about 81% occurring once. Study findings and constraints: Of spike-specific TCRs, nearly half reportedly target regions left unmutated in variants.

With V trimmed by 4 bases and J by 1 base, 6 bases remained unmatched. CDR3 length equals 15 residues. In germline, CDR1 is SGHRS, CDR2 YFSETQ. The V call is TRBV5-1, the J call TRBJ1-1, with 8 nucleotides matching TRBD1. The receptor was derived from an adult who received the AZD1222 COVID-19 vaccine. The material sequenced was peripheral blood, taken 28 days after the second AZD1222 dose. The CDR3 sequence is CASSGWTGPNTEAFF. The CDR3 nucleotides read TGCGCCAGCAGCGGATGGACAGGGCCGAACACTGAAGCTTTCTTT.